This T cell receptor beta chain came from a study of cytomegalovirus exposure and HLA in healthy donors. Findings and caveats of the study: The study recorded 160 or so TCR beta chains that were cytomegalovirus-associated.

The PCR was carried out with 60 Vbeta primers and 13 Jbeta primers. Using immunoSEQ multiplex PCR, the repertoire was profiled, and TCRdb retains in-frame clones only, with some absent. The sample gives some 170,000 clones, roughly 80% of which show up once; 1.3% is in the top ten. Comments on this clone: Its target is unknown.

The TCR was taken from a woman aged 50 to 60 in good health and CMV-seronegative. Specimen: PBMCs.

The CDR3 DNA follows: TGTGCCAGCAAAAGCGGGGGGGACACAGATACGCAGTATTTT. Its translation: CASKSGGDTDTQYF. The rearrangement links TRBV7-6 to TRBJ2-3; TRBD2 matches 10 bases. V trimming: 7 bases; J trimming: 2 bases; junction bases outside the gene matches: 3. The CDR3 extends over 14 amino acids. Germline loops: CDR1 SGHVS, CDR2 FNYEAQ.